Following are 22 T cell receptor beta chains from one sample sequenced in a study of blood T cell repertoires in COVID-19. Assay used: immunoSEQ multiplex PCR; TCRdb lists only in-frame clones, some missing. The table lists some 180,000 clones, 88% of them singletons, with about 18% in the top ten. Input material: peripheral blood. All receptors derive from a man aged 45-65 years with COVID-19, enrolled during active disease.

This clone was detected once. The chain employs TRBV10-3 and TRBJ1-5, with D perhaps TRBD1 (5 bases). V was trimmed by 10 bases and J by 4 bases, leaving 14 bases between them. From germline, CDR1 is ENHRY and CDR2 SYGVKD. CDR3 length equals 13 residues. DNA of the CDR3: TGTGCCACGCAGCGGGGGGAGAATCAGCCCCAGCATTTT. It is translated as CATQRGENQPQHF.

The genes are TRBV10-3 and TRBJ2-5; TRBD1 is a possible D gene (7 bases). The germline V and J ends were trimmed by 8 bases and 4 bases, with 17 bases remaining between them. CDR1 and CDR2 from the germline V gene are ENHRY and SYGVKD. The CDR3 is 14 amino acids. CDR3 DNA: TGTGCCATCCAGTCCCGCCAGGGGGGAGAGACCCAGTACTTC. It specifies CAIQSRQGGETQYF.

The genes are TRBV2 and TRBJ2-7, with no clear D. Germline V gives CDR1 SNHLY, CDR2 FYNNEI. This CDR3 region has 13 residues. The V end was cut by 4 bases, the J end by 6 bases, with 13 bases between. CDR3 sequence (DNA): TGTGCCAGCAGTGTTAACTTTTCTCGCGAGCAGTACTTC. Amino acids: CASSVNFSREQYF. The whole variable domain, remainder taken from reference TRBV2 and TRBJ2-7, is EPEVTQTPSHQVTQMGQEVILRCVPISNHLYFYWYRQILGQKVEFLVSFYNNEISEKSEIFDDQFSVERPDGSNFTLKIRSTKLEDSAMYFCASSVNFSREQYFGPGTRLTVT.

The table lists this clone with a few counts. The J gene is TRBJ2-7, the V gene TRBV7-2; D call uncertain. V shed 4 bases and J shed 0 bases, with 4 bases lying between them. Germline lookup yields CDR1 SGHTA and CDR2 FQGNSA. This CDR3 comprises 12 residues. The CDR3 DNA reads TGTGCCAGCAGCTCTAGCTCCTACGAGCAGTACTTC. Encoded protein: CASSSSSYEQYF.

The rearrangement joins TRBV19 to TRBJ2-6; 9 nucleotides line up with TRBD1. The CDR3 length is 18 residues. Germline V gene sequence: CDR1 LNHDA, CDR2 SQIVND (reference sequence). Trimming removed 4 bases from V and 0 bases from J; junction bases left unmatched: 7. In DNA form, the CDR3 reads TGTGCCAGTAGTACCTTTCGACAGGGGGGCTCTGGGGCCAACGTCCTGACTTTC. This sequence encodes CASSTFRQGGSGANVLTF. Full variable domain (rest looked up from reference TRBV19 and TRBJ2-6): DGGITQSPKYLFRKEGQNVTLSCEQNLNHDAMYWYRQDPGQGLRLIYYSQIVNDFQKGDIAEGYSVSREKKESFPLTVTSAQKNPTAFYLCASSTFRQGGSGANVLTFGAGSRLTVL.

The rearrangement joins TRBV7-8 to TRBJ2-7; D gene ambiguous. Deletions cut 1 base from V and 3 bases from J, with 13 bases between. The germline gives CDR1 SGHVS, CDR2 FQNEAQ. This CDR3 has 15 residues. Written as DNA, the CDR3 is TGTGCCAGCAGCTTAGAAGGCACTACGGTCTACGAGCAGTACTTC. This codes for CASSLEGTTVYEQYF.

The chain uses TRBV5-1 and TRBJ2-5; 13 bases line up with TRBD2. V shed 4 bases, J shed 3 bases, and the junction held 3 bases outside the gene matches. This CDR3 spans 15 amino acids. Germline-derived CDR1 and CDR2 are SGHRS and YFSETQ. The DNA for the CDR3 is TGCGCCAGCAGCCTCGGGACTAGCGGGAAAGAGACCCAGTACTTC. As protein: CASSLGTSGKETQYF.

In this sample, this clone turned up once. V usage is TRBV4-3 and J usage is TRBJ2-2, with 8 bases matching TRBD2. V trimming: 3 bases; J trimming: 4 bases; junction bases outside the gene matches: 16. The length of the CDR3 is 19 residues. CDR1 is LGHNA, CDR2 YSLEER, per germline. The CDR3 here is CASSHLPGLGIRGTGELFF. The CDR3, as DNA: TGCGCCAGCAGCCATCTACCGGGACTAGGCATTCGGGGCACCGGGGAGCTGTTTTTT.

This clone has just a few counts. The V call is TRBV12-3 or TRBV12-4, the J call TRBJ2-1, with 8 bases that match TRBD2. The V and J ends lost 7 bases and 9 bases, in that order; junction bases with no gene match: 8. The CDR3 covers 13 residues. Written as DNA, the CDR3 is TGTGCCAGCACGAGAATAGCGGGGCTTGAGCAGTTCTTC. Protein product: CASTRIAGLEQFF.

The V call is TRBV5-4, the J call TRBJ2-7; possible D gene TRBD1, 6 bases. There are 14 residues in the CDR3. V shed 1 base and J shed 2 bases, with 10 bases lying between them. The V gene's germline CDR1 is SGHNT and CDR2 YYREEE (reference sequence). In nucleotides, the CDR3 is TGTGCCAGCAGCTTGCGGACAGAGCCCTACGAGCAGTACTTC. The encoded protein is CASSLRTEPYEQYF.

The J gene is TRBJ2-7, the V gene TRBV27, with no clear D. Germline values: CDR1 MNHEY, CDR2 SMNVEV (reference sequence). There are 12 residues in the CDR3. V shed 5 bases and J shed 0 bases, with 5 bases lying between them. DNA of the CDR3: TGTGCCAGCAGTGTGAGCTCCTACGAGCAGTACTTC. Translation gives CASSVSSYEQYF.

This rearrangement joins TRBV5-6 to TRBJ2-7; D is unresolved. From germline, CDR1 is SGHDT and CDR2 YYEEEE. V shed 3 bases and J shed 5 bases, with 15 bases lying between them. This CDR3 has 14 residues. CDR3 nucleotides: TGTGCCAGCAGCTCACCTACTACTCTTGACGAGCAGTACTTC. Residues: CASSSPTTLDEQYF.

On this clone: Other DNA sequences in this specimen translate into the identical CDR3. This chain connects TRBV19 to TRBJ2-7, with 8 nucleotides matching TRBD1. This CDR3 contains 14 residues. Germline CDR1 reads LNHDA; CDR2 reads SQIVND (reference sequence). V lost 5 bases and J lost 1; bases outside the gene matches: 4. The chain's CDR3 is CASSPGTGSYEQYF. For the CDR3, the DNA is TGTGCCAGTAGTCCCGGGACAGGATCCTACGAGCAGTACTTC.

As to this clone: Other DNA sequences in this specimen translate into the identical CDR3. This chain uses TRBV5-1 with TRBJ2-5, with TRBD2 identical over 7 bases. From germline, CDR1 is SGHRS and CDR2 YFSETQ. V gave up 4 bases and J gave up 2 bases; unmatched junction bases: 8. The length of the CDR3 is 15 residues. CDR3 loop: CASSLGLADQETQYF. In DNA, the CDR3 is TGCGCCAGCAGCCTGGGCCTAGCGGATCAAGAGACCCAGTACTTC.

The V and J genes are TRBV6-5 and TRBJ1-5, with D perhaps TRBD1 (6 bases). This CDR3 comprises 15 residues. Trimming pared 8 bases from V and 1 base from J, leaving 15 bases between. CDR1 and CDR2 (germline): MNHEY, SVGAGI. The DNA of the CDR3 is TGTGCCAGCGGACCGGGGACATCGAGCAATCAGCCCCAGCATTTT. It yields the protein CASGPGTSSNQPQHF.

This clone was picked up one time. J is TRBJ2-3 and V is TRBV18; 11 nucleotides align to TRBD1. CDR1 is KGHSH and CDR2 is LQKENI in the germline V gene. Trimming cost V 3 bases and J 3 bases; bases outside gene matches: 8. The CDR3 totals 17 residues. Here the CDR3 reads CASSPSSGTGGTDTQYF. CDR3 sequence (DNA): TGTGCCAGCTCACCGTCTTCCGGGACAGGGGGGACAGATACGCAGTATTTT.

This sequence joins TRBV30 and TRBJ1-1; no reliable D call. The V gene's germline CDR1 is GTSNPN and CDR2 SVGIG (reference sequence). The CDR3 consists of 12 residues. Trimming left V 3 bases short and J 1 base short, with 6 bases between. The CDR3 sequence is CAWRAGNTEAFF. CDR3 coding DNA: TGTGCCTGGAGAGCAGGGAACACTGAAGCTTTCTTT.

As to this clone: The CDR3 carries no conserved terminal phenylalanine or tryptophan, so it likely arises from a read error. No DNA is shown, since the ends of the CDR3 on it are uncertain; the CDR3 is the one TCRdb lists. The chain links TRBV6-1 to TRBJ1-5; the table's D call, TRBD1, was not checked against the DNA. Germline values: CDR1 MNHNS, CDR2 SASEGT. The length of the CDR3 is 16 amino acids, counting both ends. The CDR3 loop reads CASGEVGGFGWDRGRV.

This clone was seen a single time. The chain employs TRBV6-5 and TRBJ1-1, with 9 nucleotides matching TRBD1. The CDR3 length is 15 residues. In germline, CDR1 is MNHEY, CDR2 SVGAGI. The trim removed 7 bases at V and 4 bases at J, leaving 10 bases unmatched. The CDR3 is CASTRTGTGSTEAFF. For the CDR3, the DNA is TGTGCCAGCACCCGAACCGGGACAGGGAGCACTGAAGCTTTCTTT.

V and J are TRBV10-1 and TRBJ2-1, with D unresolved. This CDR3 contains 15 residues. V lost 0 bases and J 4 bases, leaving 10 bases between the germline ends. In germline, CDR1 is WNHNN, CDR2 SYGVQD (reference sequence). CDR3: CASSESLGTYNEQFF. The CDR3, as DNA: TGCGCCAGCAGTGAGTCCCTGGGCACTTACAATGAGCAGTTCTTC.

The chain carries TRBV5-1 and TRBJ2-2; 8 bases fit TRBD2. Germline assignment: CDR1 SGHRS and CDR2 YFSETQ. The ends lost 0 bases at V and 0 bases at J; junction bases unmatched: 4. The CDR3 spans 17 residues. DNA for the CDR3: TGCGCCAGCAGCTTGGCCGGCGGGGGGACGAACACCGGGGAGCTGTTTTTT. Translated: CASSLAGGGTNTGELFF.

The rearrangement uses TRBV5-6 and TRBJ2-5, with a tentative D call TRBD1 (6 bases). The ends were cut back, 1 base at V and 1 base at J, with 11 bases in the middle. The CDR3 covers 15 residues. Germline V lookup: CDR1 SGHDT, CDR2 YYEEEE. Written as DNA, the CDR3 is TGTGCCAGCAGCTTGTTACAGGGCTTCCAAGAGACCCAGTACTTC. Its protein product is CASSLLQGFQETQYF.